The clone carrying this TCR beta chain came up a few times. As for treatment: randomized to nivolumab then ipilimumab (arm A) or the reverse (arm B). Patients had received no earlier DNA-damaging chemotherapy. Live CD3+CD8+ CD19− CD56− cells were sorted from PBMCs. The data stem from a study of sequential checkpoint blockade in melanoma. Some clones are missing from TCRdb's copy, which holds only in-frame ones; the method was immunoSEQ multiplex PCR. Found here are more than 10,000 clones, over 65% of them singletons; the top ten hold about a quarter. Looked up from germline, CDR1 is LNHDA and CDR2 is SQIVND (reference sequence). The CDR3 covers 12 residues. Trimming shortened V by 4 bases and J by 8 bases, and 6 bases separated the two germline ends.

The TCR was taken from a human donor with melanoma. Material: CD8+ T cells sorted from blood (inferred from file names), obtained from a patient given nivolumab and ipilimumab in sequence. The V call is TRBV19, the J call TRBJ1-6; a weak D match, TRBD1 (5 bases). The CDR3 DNA reads as TGTGCCAGTAGTACAGGGTATTCACCCCTCCACTTT. Residues: CASSTGYSPLHF.